This T cell receptor (beta chain) was recovered during a study of CD8 T cells in Susac syndrome (dated by TCRdb to about 2019). Context from the whole study: Of the Susac syndrome patients who were sequenced, six had clinically active disease and about eight were in clinical remission. At blood withdrawal, Susac syndrome patients were therapy-naive, treated with corticosteroids (with IVIg additionally given to some), or treated with IVIg alone. The study used repertoire sequencing to test whether antigen drove CD8+ T cell activation and differentiation in Susac syndrome. Clonality of the CD8+ T cell repertoire was compared between roughly eleven healthy donors, approximately 14 Susac syndrome patients and 15 multiple sclerosis patients. Study-level results and caveats: Roughly 15 and five Susac-specific public clones were found in the total CD8+ and CD8+ TEMRA repertoires, respectively. Clonal expansion was observed in Susac syndrome CD8+ repertoires, with the highest expansion in CD8+ TEMRA cells and greater expansion in clinically active than in remitting patients. The number of individuals in the TCR sequencing and HLA analysis was acknowledged as relatively small.

CDR1 and CDR2, per the germline V gene (reference sequence), are SEHNR and FQNEAQ. The junction shows trimming of 0 bases on V and 3 bases on J, and the gene matches do not reach 3 bases of it. The CDR3 spans 15 residues, from the cysteine through the phenylalanine. Only the CDR3 DNA is retained, 45 bases long and in frame from the first base. RNA was extracted with the RNeasy kit and 0.5 to 1 ug was reverse transcribed using random hexamers. The immunoSEQ multiplex PCR assay, which covers 54 Vbeta and 13 Jbeta segments, was used to amplify TCR beta CDR3 regions. Bias from PCR amplification was corrected by using a synthetic template baseline for primer optimization and for computational correction. In the source study's methods: Reads were annotated to V, D and J genes per IMGT and analyzed with immunoSEQ Analyzer, keeping only productive sequences. To calculate clonality, Shannon entropy was normalized by log2 of the number of productive unique sequences and then subtracted from one. For each patient and control, public and private clones were evaluated among the 100 most prevalent clones. Susac-specific clones were defined as absent from healthy and MS cohorts, around 970 published viral clones and other ImmuneACCESS disease sequences. The public reads were quality trimmed at Q25 with fastp and then assembled into clones with MiXCR by TCRdb, keeping productive beta chains. Identical CDR3 protein sequences are pooled into one entry, listed with their most common genes and DNA. These V and J calls are TCRdb output, not the study's own analysis. This sample has tens of thousands of distinct CDR3 sequences in its table, and around 95% of those were observed once. Roughly 0.5% of the sample goes to the ten largest clones.

With regard to this clonotype: There is no known antigen for this receptor. No qualities accompany the bases; no much larger clone lies one base away.

Peripheral blood CD8+ and CD4+ T cells from healthy donors, Susac syndrome patients and multiple sclerosis patients were profiled using high-throughput TCR beta sequencing. The Susac syndrome patients fulfilled recently defined diagnostic criteria for definite or probable disease. CD8+ TEMRA cells were enriched by FACS, while bulk CD8+ and CD4+ T cells were purified by magnetic negative isolation. Blood was collected in EDTA tubes and processed within 24 hours, with PBMCs isolated through density gradient centrifugation. PBMCs destined for TCR sequencing were cryopreserved in liquid nitrogen and later thawed in a 37 °C water bath. A purity of at least 90% was achieved for sorted or isolated CD4+, CD8+ and CD8+ TEMRA cells.

This receptor was taken from a human donor with Susac syndrome. Sequences were obtained from CD8+ T cells from PBMCs. The V and J genes are TRBV7-9 and TRBJ1-1; 8 bases in the junction line up with TRBD1. The nucleotide sequence reads TGTGCCAGCAGCTTAGCGGACAGGGCGGACACTGAAGCTTTCTTT. It encodes CASSLADRADTEAFF.